This passage covers 10 T cell receptor beta chains from one sample sequenced in a study of blood T cell repertoires in COVID-19 (dated by TCRdb to 2020 to 2021). The method was the immunoSEQ multiplex PCR assay. TCRdb provides this immuneACCESS table in a form limited to in-frame rearrangements. Some clones are lacking; in checked studies, under half of them reflect an unresolved V gene, and why the rest are absent is not known. The sample table shows just over 300,000 clones, and roughly 89% are seen once. The ten largest clones take up 1.8% of the sample. Input material: peripheral blood. The receptor set was obtained from a woman aged 25-40 years with COVID-19, enrolled during active disease.

This clone showed up just a few times. V gene TRBV6-2 or TRBV6-3 combines with J gene TRBJ1-1; a possible D gene is TRBD1 (6 bases). Trimming took off 5 bases at V and 5 bases at J, with 12 bases between the two ends. This CDR3 has 13 residues. Germline V gene lookup returns CDR1 MNHEY and CDR2 SVGEGT. The CDR3 here is CASSRGGRTEAFF. The CDR3 nucleotides read TGTGCCAGCAGTAGGGGGGGTAGGACTGAAGCTTTCTTT.

The CDR3 DNA sequence: TGCGCCAGCAGCCCAACAGGGGGCAGCAATCAGCCCCAGCATTTT. Its protein product is CASSPTGGSNQPQHF. V is TRBV5-1 and J is TRBJ1-5, with TRBD1 identical over 9 bases. The germline V gene has CDR1 SGHRS and CDR2 YFSETQ. CDR3 length equals 15 residues. The ends lost 4 bases at V and 1 base at J; junction bases unmatched: 3.

This clone was seen once. This rearrangement joins TRBV7-2 to TRBJ2-3; TRBD2 matches at 9 bases. CDR1 SGHTA and CDR2 FQGNSA come from the germline V gene. Trimming cost V 2 bases and J 3 bases; bases outside gene matches: 0. CDR3 size: 14 residues. CDR3 sequence reads: CASSLLAGTDTQYF. CDR3 nucleotide sequence: TGTGCCAGCAGCTTACTAGCGGGGACAGATACGCAGTATTTT. Complete variable domain (other parts from reference TRBV7-2 and TRBJ2-3): GAGVSQSPSNKVTEKGKDVELRCDPISGHTALYWYRQSLGQGLEFLIYFQGNSAPDKSGLPSDRFSAERTGGSVSTLTIQRTQQEDSAVYLCASSLLAGTDTQYFGPGTRLTVL.

The table lists this clone with a count of one. V is TRBV3-1 (or the pseudogene TRBV3-2) and J is TRBJ1-1; TRBD1 matches 10 bases. After removal of 4 bases from V and 4 bases from J, the junction contained 9 bases not matched to a gene. This CDR3 comprises 16 residues. Looked up from germline, CDR1 is LGHDT and CDR2 is YNNKEL (reference sequence). CDR3 amino acids: CASSLGQGGEGTEAFF. The CDR3 region has the DNA TGTGCCAGCAGCCTAGGACAGGGGGGTGAGGGCACTGAAGCTTTCTTT.

The chain recombines TRBV24-1 with TRBJ1-2; D gene unclear. In germline, CDR1 is KGHDR, CDR2 SFDVKD. The CDR3 runs 12 residues. Trimming stripped 2 bases from V and 7 bases from J, with 7 bases between. In DNA form, the CDR3 reads TGTGCCACCAGTGATTATCTATCTGGCTACACCTTC. It codes for CATSDYLSGYTF.

The V and J genes are TRBV30 and TRBJ1-1; unclear D gene. Looked up from germline, CDR1 is GTSNPN and CDR2 is SVGIG (reference sequence). Trimming removed 0 bases at V and 0 bases at J, with 5 bases between. The CDR3 is 13 residues long. CDR3 nucleotides: TGTGCCTGGAGTGTACAGATGAACACTGAAGCTTTCTTT. It yields the protein CAWSVQMNTEAFF.

The J gene is TRBJ2-7, the V gene TRBV5-1; 12 bases fit TRBD2. The CDR3 loop spans 15 amino acids. In germline, CDR1 is SGHRS, CDR2 YFSETQ. The V segment lost 4 bases and the J segment 3 bases; nucleotides outside the gene matches: 5. Here the CDR3 DNA reads TGCGCCAGCAGCGACAGGACTAGCGGGGACTACGAGCAGTACTTC. Translation gives CASSDRTSGDYEQYF.

Comment on this clone: The same CDR3 can be traced to other DNA sequences in this sample. CDR3 nucleotides: TGTGCCAGCAGTGAGCGGTTAACAGATACGCAGTATTTT. Translation gives CASSERLTDTQYF. This rearrangement joins TRBV2 to TRBJ2-3; D uncertain. The ends were cut back, 3 bases at V and 3 bases at J, with 7 bases in the middle. Germline values: CDR1 SNHLY, CDR2 FYNNEI. This CDR3 is built from 13 residues.

The chain has TRBV6-5 and TRBJ1-2, with 9 bases aligning to TRBD1. The CDR3 loop spans 16 amino acids. CDR1 MNHEY and CDR2 SVGAGI come from the germline V gene. Trimming at V came to 4 bases and at J to 8 bases, leaving 14 bases not matched to a gene. Here the CDR3 DNA reads TGTGCCAGCAGTTCCTTAGGGGAGGACAGGGGCTCAGGCTACACCTTC. It specifies CASSSLGEDRGSGYTF.

V usage is TRBV19 and J usage is TRBJ2-3; 15 bases agree with TRBD2. CDR1 and CDR2 from the germline V gene are LNHDA and SQIVND (reference sequence). J gave up 5 bases and V 9 bases, and 9 bases lay outside the gene matches. The CDR3 runs 16 residues. The CDR3 DNA follows: TGTGCCAGCCGCCGGACTAGCGGGGGGGTCCGAGATACGCAGTATTTT. Translated, it gives CASRRTSGGVRDTQYF.